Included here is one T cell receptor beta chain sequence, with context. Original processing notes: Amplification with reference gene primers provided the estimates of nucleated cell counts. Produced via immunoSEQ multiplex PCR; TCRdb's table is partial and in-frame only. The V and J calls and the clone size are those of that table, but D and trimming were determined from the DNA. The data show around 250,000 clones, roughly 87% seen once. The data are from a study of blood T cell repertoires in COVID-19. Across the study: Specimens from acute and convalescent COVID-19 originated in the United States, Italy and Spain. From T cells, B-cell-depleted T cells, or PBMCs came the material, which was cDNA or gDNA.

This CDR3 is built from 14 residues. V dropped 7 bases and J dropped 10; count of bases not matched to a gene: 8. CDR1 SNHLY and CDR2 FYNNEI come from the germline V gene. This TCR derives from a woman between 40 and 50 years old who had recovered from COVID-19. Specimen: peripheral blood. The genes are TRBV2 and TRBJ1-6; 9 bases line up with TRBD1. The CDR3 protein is CASTPGQGVSPLHF. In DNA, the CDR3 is TGTGCCAGCACCCCGGGACAGGGCGTCTCACCCCTCCACTTT. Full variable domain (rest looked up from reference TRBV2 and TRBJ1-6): EPEVTQTPSHQVTQMGQEVILRCVPISNHLYFYWYRQILGQKVEFLVSFYNNEISEKSEIFDDQFSVERPDGSNFTLKIRSTKLEDSAMYFCASTPGQGVSPLHFGNGTRLTVT.